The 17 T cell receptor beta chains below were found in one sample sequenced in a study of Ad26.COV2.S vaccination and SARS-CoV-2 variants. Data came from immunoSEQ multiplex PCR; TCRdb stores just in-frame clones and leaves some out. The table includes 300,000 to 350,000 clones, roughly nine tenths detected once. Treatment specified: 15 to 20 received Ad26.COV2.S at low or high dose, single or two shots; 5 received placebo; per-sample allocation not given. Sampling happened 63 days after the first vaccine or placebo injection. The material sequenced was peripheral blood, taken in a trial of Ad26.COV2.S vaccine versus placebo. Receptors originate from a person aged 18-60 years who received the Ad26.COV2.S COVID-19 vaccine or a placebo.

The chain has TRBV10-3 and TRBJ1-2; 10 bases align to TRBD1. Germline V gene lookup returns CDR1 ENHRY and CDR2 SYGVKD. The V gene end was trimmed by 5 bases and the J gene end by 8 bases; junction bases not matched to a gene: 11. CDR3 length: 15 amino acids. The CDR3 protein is CAISPGTGVTGGYTF. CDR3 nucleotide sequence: TGTGCCATCAGTCCCGGGACAGGGGTAACGGGGGGCTACACCTTC.

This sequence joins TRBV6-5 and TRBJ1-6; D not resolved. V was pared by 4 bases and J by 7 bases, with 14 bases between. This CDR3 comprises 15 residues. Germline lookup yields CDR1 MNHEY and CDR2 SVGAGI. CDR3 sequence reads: CASSSPGIGNSPLHF. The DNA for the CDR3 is TGTGCCAGCAGTTCCCCGGGGATCGGGAATTCACCCCTCCACTTT.

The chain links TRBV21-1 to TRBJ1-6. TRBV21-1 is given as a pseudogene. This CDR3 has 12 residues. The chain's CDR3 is CASSPQLPALHF. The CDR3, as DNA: TGTGCCAGCAGCCCCCAGCTCCCAGCCCTCCACTTT.

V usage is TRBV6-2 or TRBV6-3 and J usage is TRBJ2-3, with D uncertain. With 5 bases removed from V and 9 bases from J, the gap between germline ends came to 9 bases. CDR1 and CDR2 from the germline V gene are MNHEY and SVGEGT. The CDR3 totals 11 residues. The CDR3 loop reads CASSQRGTQYF. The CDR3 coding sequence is TGTGCCAGCAGTCAACGAGGCACGCAGTATTTT.

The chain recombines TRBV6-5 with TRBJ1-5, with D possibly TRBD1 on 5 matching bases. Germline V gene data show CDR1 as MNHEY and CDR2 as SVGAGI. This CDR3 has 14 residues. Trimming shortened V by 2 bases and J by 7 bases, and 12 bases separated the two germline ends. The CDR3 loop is CASSYGAAGQPQHF. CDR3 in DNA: TGTGCCAGCAGTTACGGGGCCGCCGGGCAGCCCCAGCATTTT.

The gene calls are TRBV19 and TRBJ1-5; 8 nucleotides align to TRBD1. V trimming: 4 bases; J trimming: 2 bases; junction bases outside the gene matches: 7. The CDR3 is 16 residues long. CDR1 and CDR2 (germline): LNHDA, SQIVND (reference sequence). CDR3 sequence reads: CASSRRRGQGNQPQHF. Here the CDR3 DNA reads TGTGCCAGTAGTAGACGCAGGGGGCAGGGCAATCAGCCCCAGCATTTT.

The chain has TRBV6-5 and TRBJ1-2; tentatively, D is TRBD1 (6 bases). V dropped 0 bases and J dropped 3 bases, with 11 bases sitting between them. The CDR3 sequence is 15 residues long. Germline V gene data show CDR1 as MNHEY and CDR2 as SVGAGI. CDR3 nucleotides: TGTGCCAGCAGTTACTCGGGGGCAGACTACTATGGCTACACCTTC. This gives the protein CASSYSGADYYGYTF.

DNA for the CDR3: TGCGCCAGCAGTCCACAGGGGAGCCAGACCAACGTCCTGACTTTC. Protein: CASSPQGSQTNVLTF. This chain links TRBV5-1 with TRBJ2-6; 7 bases fit TRBD1. The CDR3 is 15 residues long. Germline CDR1 SGHRS, CDR2 YFSETQ. V trimming: 5 bases; J trimming: 8 bases; junction bases outside the gene matches: 10.

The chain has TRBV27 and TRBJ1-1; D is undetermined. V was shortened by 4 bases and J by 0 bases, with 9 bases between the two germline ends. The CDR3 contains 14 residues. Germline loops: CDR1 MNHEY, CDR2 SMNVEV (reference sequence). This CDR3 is CASSSHILNTEAFF. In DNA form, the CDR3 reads TGTGCCAGCAGTTCCCACATACTGAACACTGAAGCTTTCTTT.

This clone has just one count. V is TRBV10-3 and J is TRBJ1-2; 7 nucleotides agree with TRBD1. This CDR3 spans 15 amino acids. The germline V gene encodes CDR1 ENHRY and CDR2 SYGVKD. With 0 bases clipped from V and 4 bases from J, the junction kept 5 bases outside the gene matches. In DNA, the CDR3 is TGTGCCATCAGTGAGTCGCCGGGACAGACCTATGGCTACACCTTC. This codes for CAISESPGQTYGYTF.

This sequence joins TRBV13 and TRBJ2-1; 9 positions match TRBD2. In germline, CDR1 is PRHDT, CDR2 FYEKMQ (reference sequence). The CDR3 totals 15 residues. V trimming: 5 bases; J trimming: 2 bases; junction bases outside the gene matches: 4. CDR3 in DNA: TGTGCCAGCAGCCCAACTAGCGGGCCCTACAATGAGCAGTTCTTC. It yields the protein CASSPTSGPYNEQFF.

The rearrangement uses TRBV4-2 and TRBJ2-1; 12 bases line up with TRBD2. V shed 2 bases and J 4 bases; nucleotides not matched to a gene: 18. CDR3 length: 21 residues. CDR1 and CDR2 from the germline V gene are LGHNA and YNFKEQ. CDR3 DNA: TGTGCCAGCAGCCAATTCCCAGGGGGAACTAGCGGGAGGTTCGGATACAATGAGCAGTTCTTC. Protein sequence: CASSQFPGGTSGRFGYNEQFF.

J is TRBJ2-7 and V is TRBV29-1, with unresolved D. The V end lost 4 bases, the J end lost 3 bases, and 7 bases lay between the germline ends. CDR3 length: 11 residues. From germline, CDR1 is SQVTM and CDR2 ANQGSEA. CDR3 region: CSVGAYYEQYF. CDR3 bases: TGCAGCGTTGGAGCCTACTACGAGCAGTACTTC.

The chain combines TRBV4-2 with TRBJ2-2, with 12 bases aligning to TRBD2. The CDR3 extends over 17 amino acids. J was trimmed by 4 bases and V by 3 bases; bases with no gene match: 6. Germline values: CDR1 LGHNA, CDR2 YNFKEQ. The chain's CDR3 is CASSQGTSGFSTGELFF. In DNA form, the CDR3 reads TGTGCCAGCAGCCAGGGGACTAGCGGGTTCTCCACCGGGGAGCTGTTTTTT.

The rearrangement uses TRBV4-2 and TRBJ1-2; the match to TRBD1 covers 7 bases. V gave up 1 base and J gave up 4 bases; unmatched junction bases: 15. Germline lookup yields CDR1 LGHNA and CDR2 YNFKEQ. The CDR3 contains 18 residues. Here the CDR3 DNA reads TGTGCCAGCAGCCAAGTTGAAGGGGGCAACGGTTCATTCTATGGCTACACCTTC. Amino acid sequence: CASSQVEGGNGSFYGYTF.

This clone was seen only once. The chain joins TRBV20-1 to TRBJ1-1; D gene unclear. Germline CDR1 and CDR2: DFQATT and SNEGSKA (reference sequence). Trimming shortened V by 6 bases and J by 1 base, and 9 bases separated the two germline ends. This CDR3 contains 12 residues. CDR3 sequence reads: CSASKSNTEAFF. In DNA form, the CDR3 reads TGCAGTGCGAGTAAATCGAACACTGAAGCTTTCTTT.

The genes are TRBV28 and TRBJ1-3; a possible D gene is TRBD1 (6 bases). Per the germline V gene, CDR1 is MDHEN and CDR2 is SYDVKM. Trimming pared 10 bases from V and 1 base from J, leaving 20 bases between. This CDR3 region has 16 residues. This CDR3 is CATGGGGLGSGNTIYF. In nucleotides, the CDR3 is TGTGCCACCGGCGGCGGGGGCCTAGGATCTGGAAACACCATATATTTT.